These 21 T cell receptor beta chains originate from one sample sequenced in a study of blood T cell repertoires in COVID-19. Using immunoSEQ multiplex PCR, the repertoire was profiled, and TCRdb retains in-frame clones only, with some absent. The sample holds fewer than 300,000 clones, around 80% seen once. The sequencing input was peripheral blood. These receptors were taken from a man older than 75 with acute or convalescent COVID-19.

V and J are TRBV6-1 and TRBJ1-1; weak D call: TRBD1 (6 bases). Germline V gives CDR1 MNHNS, CDR2 SASEGT. Trimming stripped 3 bases from V and 10 bases from J, with 24 bases between. The CDR3 totals 16 residues. Written as DNA, the CDR3 is TGTGCCAGCAGTGATGTATCTAACAGGGTATTGGAAGGAGCTTTCTTT. This gives the protein CASSDVSNRVLEGAFF.

This clone was observed a few times. The V and J genes are TRBV10-3 and TRBJ1-2; no clear D gene. The CDR3 sequence is 13 residues long. Trimming stripped 6 bases from V and 2 bases from J, with 10 bases between. From germline, CDR1 is ENHRY and CDR2 SYGVKD. The CDR3 bases are TGTGCCATCAGAGTTACAGTGAACTATGGCTACACCTTC. Its protein is CAIRVTVNYGYTF.

The CDR3 bases are TGTGCCAGTAGTGCCCTGTCGGCTGGGGCCAACGTCCTGACTTTC. This translates into CASSALSAGANVLTF. The chain has TRBV19 and TRBJ2-6; D is uncertain. The CDR3 runs 15 residues. In germline, CDR1 is LNHDA, CDR2 SQIVND (reference sequence). The ends were cut back, 5 bases at V and 2 bases at J, with 10 bases in the middle.

V gene TRBV5-7 combines with J gene TRBJ1-1; D not resolved. TRBV5-7 is an ORF, with its function uncertain. Trimming pared 8 bases from V and 3 bases from J, leaving 17 bases between. There are 14 residues in the CDR3. This CDR3 reads CASFLGSGDTEAFF. The CDR3 DNA follows: TGTGCCAGTTTCCTGGGCTCCGGGGACACTGAAGCTTTCTTT.

The chain combines TRBV29-1 with TRBJ2-1; perhaps TRBD1 as D (6 bases). The CDR3 has 13 amino acids. Trimming stripped 3 bases from V and 5 bases from J, with 11 bases between. Germline V lookup: CDR1 SQVTM, CDR2 ANQGSEA. The CDR3 spells CSVDRQVNNEQFF. In DNA form, the CDR3 reads TGCAGCGTTGATAGACAGGTGAACAATGAGCAGTTCTTC.

The chain has TRBV5-1 and TRBJ2-6; D is ambiguous. The germline gives CDR1 SGHRS, CDR2 YFSETQ. CDR3 size: 15 residues. Trimming pared 0 bases from V and 0 bases from J, leaving 4 bases between. The CDR3 region has the DNA TGCGCCAGCAGCTTGGGTCACTCTGGGGCCAACGTCCTGACTTTC. Encoded protein: CASSLGHSGANVLTF.

This sequence joins TRBV3-1 (or the pseudogene TRBV3-2) and TRBJ2-5; 8 nucleotides line up with TRBD2. J lost 3 bases, V lost 4 bases, and 4 bases had no gene match. Germline-derived CDR1 and CDR2 are LGHDT and YNNKEL (reference sequence). This CDR3 is 14 amino acids long. The chain's CDR3 is CASSLRGLEETQYF. Here the CDR3 DNA reads TGTGCCAGCAGCCTCCGGGGACTAGAAGAGACCCAGTACTTC.

The rearrangement links TRBV10-1 to TRBJ2-1; TRBD2 matches 9 bases. Germline V gives CDR1 WNHNN, CDR2 SYGVQD (reference sequence). V dropped 3 bases and J dropped 8; count of bases not matched to a gene: 8. CDR3 length equals 15 residues. CDR3 DNA: TGCGCCAGCAGTGATAGCGGGGGCCCCAAGGATGAGCAGTTCTTC. Translation: CASSDSGGPKDEQFF.

This clone has more than one count but fewer than ten. This rearrangement joins TRBV5-1 to TRBJ1-4; D may be TRBD1 (5 bases). CDR1 and CDR2 (germline): SGHRS, YFSETQ. This CDR3 is built from 14 residues. Trimming removed 4 bases at V and 8 bases at J, with 15 bases between. In DNA form, the CDR3 reads TGCGCCAGCAGCCCTTACCAGTACAGGGAAAAACTGTTTTTT. Protein: CASSPYQYREKLFF.

This clone was seen a few times. The V gene is TRBV10-3, the J gene TRBJ2-3, with TRBD1 matching over 7 bases. Germline V CDR1 and CDR2: ENHRY, SYGVKD. The J segment lost 2 bases and the V segment lost 5 bases, leaving 7 bases of the junction unmatched. This CDR3 has 15 residues. CDR3 loop: CAISQLTGNTDTQYF. The CDR3, as DNA: TGTGCCATCAGTCAACTGACAGGGAACACAGATACGCAGTATTTT.

The gene calls are TRBV16 and TRBJ2-1, with TRBD1 matching over 8 bases. CDR1 is KGHSY and CDR2 is FQNENV in the germline V gene. This CDR3 is built from 15 residues. V shed 3 bases, J shed 8 bases, and the junction held 9 bases outside the gene matches. DNA of the CDR3: TGTGCCAGCAGCCAGTACGACAGGGGAAGGGATGAGCAGTTCTTC. Protein: CASSQYDRGRDEQFF.

The J gene is TRBJ2-1, the V gene TRBV3-1 (or the pseudogene TRBV3-2), with D maybe TRBD1 (6 bases). Germline CDR1 is LGHDT and CDR2 is YNNKEL (reference sequence). V lost 3 bases and J 9 bases, leaving 9 bases between the germline ends. The CDR3 runs 12 residues. In nucleotides, the CDR3 is TGTGCCAGCAGCCAGCAGGGGAGTGAGCAGTTCTTC. It encodes CASSQQGSEQFF.

The genes are TRBV11-3 and TRBJ2-2; D not resolved. CDR3 length equals 15 residues. In germline, CDR1 is SGHNT, CDR2 YENEEA. The germline V and J ends were trimmed by 5 bases and 0 bases, with 10 bases remaining between them. The CDR3 region is CASSPYSANTGELFF. CDR3 DNA: TGTGCCAGCAGCCCATACTCCGCGAACACCGGGGAGCTGTTTTTT.

This rearrangement joins TRBV19 to TRBJ1-1; a possible D gene is TRBD1 (5 bases). Germline assignment: CDR1 LNHDA and CDR2 SQIVND (reference sequence). This CDR3 comprises 14 residues. V dropped 6 bases and J dropped 7 bases, with 18 bases sitting between them. This chain's CDR3 is CASREAGPYLEAFF. CDR3 bases: TGTGCCAGTAGGGAAGCGGGGCCTTATCTTGAAGCTTTCTTT.

The rearrangement links TRBV25-1 to TRBJ2-7, with D possibly matching TRBD2 (6 bases). Germline V lookup: CDR1 MGHDK, CDR2 SYGVNS. Trimming took 2 bases from V and 6 from J, leaving 11 bases between them. The CDR3 is 13 residues long. The CDR3 loop is CASSENLAIEQYF. CDR3 coding DNA: TGTGCCAGCAGTGAAAATCTAGCGATCGAGCAGTACTTC.

The V gene is TRBV29-1, the J gene TRBJ2-2, with no clear D. Trimming took 2 bases from V and 1 from J, leaving 5 bases between them. The CDR3 is made up of 13 amino acids. Germline values: CDR1 SQVTM, CDR2 ANQGSEA. The CDR3 loop is CSVENMNTGELFF. DNA for the CDR3: TGCAGCGTTGAAAACATGAACACCGGGGAGCTGTTTTTT.

The chain joins TRBV5-5 to TRBJ2-5, with D possibly being TRBD2 (5 bases). The CDR3 spans 14 residues. V gave up 4 bases and J gave up 3 bases, with 13 bases separating them. Germline V gene lookup returns CDR1 SGHKS and CDR2 YYEKEE (reference sequence). CDR3 DNA sequence: TGTGCCAGCAGCGGGCCGGACTCCGAAGAGACCCAGTACTTC. Protein product: CASSGPDSEETQYF. The whole variable domain, remainder taken from reference TRBV5-5 and TRBJ2-5, is DAGVTQSPTHLIKTRGQQVTLRCSPISGHKSVSWYQQVLGQGPQFIFQYYEKEERGRGNFPDRFSARQFPNYSSELNVNALLLGDSALYLCASSGPDSEETQYFGPGTRLLVL.

The V call is TRBV28, the J call TRBJ2-7, with 7 nucleotides matching TRBD2. CDR1 and CDR2 from the germline V gene are MDHEN and SYDVKM. CDR3 size: 13 residues. The J segment lost 4 bases and the V segment lost 6 bases, leaving 6 bases of the junction unmatched. The CDR3 bases are TGTGCCAGCAGAATGGGCGGGAGTTACGAGCAGTACTTC. Translated: CASRMGGSYEQYF.

Here the CDR3 DNA reads TGCGCCAGCAGCCAAGCCGGGTCCGAAGAGACCCAGTACTTC. As protein: CASSQAGSEETQYF. V gene TRBV4-1 combines with J gene TRBJ2-5; D uncertain. Germline CDR1 is MGHRA and CDR2 is YSYEKL. This CDR3 comprises 14 residues. V lost 1 base to trimming and J lost 3 bases, with 9 bases between them.

The chain joins TRBV7-2 to TRBJ2-1; D unresolved. The length of the CDR3 is 13 residues. V was clipped by 4 bases and J by 10 bases, with 14 bases between them. CDR1 is SGHTA and CDR2 is FQGNSA in the germline V gene. The CDR3 nucleotides are TGTGCCAGCAGCTCGATACCCGAGAGCGAGCAGTTCTTC. Translated, it gives CASSSIPESEQFF.

The chain is built from TRBV5-4 and TRBJ2-7; D might be TRBD2 (5 bases). The CDR3 runs to 15 residues. Trimming pared 0 bases from V and 0 bases from J, leaving 10 bases between. The germline CDR1 and CDR2 sequences are SGHNT and YYREEE (reference sequence). Here the CDR3 reads CASSLGVEASYEQYF. CDR3 coding DNA: TGTGCCAGCAGCTTGGGTGTGGAGGCCTCCTACGAGCAGTACTTC.